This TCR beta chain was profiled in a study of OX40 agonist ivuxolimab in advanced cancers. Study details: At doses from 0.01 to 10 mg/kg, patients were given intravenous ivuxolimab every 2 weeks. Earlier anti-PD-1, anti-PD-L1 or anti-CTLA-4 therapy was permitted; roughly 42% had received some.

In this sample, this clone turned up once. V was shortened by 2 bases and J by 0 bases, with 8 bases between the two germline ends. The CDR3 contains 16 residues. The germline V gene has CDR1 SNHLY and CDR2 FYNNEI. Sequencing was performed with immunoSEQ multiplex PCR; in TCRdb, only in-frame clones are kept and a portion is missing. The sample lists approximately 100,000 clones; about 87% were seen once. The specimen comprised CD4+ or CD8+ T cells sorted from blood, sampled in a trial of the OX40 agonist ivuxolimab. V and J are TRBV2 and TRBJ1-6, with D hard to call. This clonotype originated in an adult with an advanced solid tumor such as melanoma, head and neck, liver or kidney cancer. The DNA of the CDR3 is TGTGCCAGCAGTGAAAGCCTGAGCTCCTATAATTCACCCCTCCACTTT. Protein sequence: CASSESLSSYNSPLHF.